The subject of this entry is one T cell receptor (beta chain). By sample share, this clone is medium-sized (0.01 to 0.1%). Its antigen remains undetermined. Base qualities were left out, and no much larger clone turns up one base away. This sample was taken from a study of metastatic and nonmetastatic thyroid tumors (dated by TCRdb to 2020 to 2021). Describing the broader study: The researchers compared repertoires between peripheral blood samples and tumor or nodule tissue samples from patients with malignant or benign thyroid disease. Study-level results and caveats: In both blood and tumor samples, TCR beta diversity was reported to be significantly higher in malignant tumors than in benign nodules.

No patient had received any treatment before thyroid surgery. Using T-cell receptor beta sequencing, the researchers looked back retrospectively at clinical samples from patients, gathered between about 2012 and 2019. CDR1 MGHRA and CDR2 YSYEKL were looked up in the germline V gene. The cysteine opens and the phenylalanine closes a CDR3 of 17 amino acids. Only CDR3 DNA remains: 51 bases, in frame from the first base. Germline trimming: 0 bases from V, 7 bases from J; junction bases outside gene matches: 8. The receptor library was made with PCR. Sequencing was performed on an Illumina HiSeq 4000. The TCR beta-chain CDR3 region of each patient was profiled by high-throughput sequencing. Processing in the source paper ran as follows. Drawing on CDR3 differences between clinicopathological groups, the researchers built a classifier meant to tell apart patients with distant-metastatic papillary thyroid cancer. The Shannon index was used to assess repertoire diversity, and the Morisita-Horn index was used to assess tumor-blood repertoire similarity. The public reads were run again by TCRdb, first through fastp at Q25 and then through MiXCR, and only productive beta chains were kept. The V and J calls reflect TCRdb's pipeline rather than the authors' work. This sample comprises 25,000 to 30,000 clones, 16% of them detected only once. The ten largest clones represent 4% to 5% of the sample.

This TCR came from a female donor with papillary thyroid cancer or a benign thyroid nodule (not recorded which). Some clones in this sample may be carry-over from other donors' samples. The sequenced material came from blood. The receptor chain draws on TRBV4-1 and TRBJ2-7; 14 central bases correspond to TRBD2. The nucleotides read TGCGCCAGCAGCCAAGAAAGGAGACTAGCGGGAGGGACTGAGCAGTACTTC. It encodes CASSQERRLAGGTEQYF.